Many counts were recorded for the clone carrying this T cell receptor (beta chain). Its target is not known. This specimen comes from a study of neurological immune-mediated disorders. The CDR3 covers 15 residues. CDR1 is MNHEY and CDR2 is SMNVEV in the germline V gene (reference sequence). Germline trimming cut 2 bases from V and 6 bases from J; bases unmatched to any gene: 8. 5'RACE generated cDNA with 10-nucleotide random UMIs. In every sequencing run, more than 200 million TCR-beta sequences were generated from 15-18 subjects. TCRdb passed the 5' RACE reads through MiXCR, listing each CDR3 protein once. The sample has about 59,000 distinct CDR3 sequences; around 24% are singletons. Study outcomes and limitations: Across subjects, no CDR3 amino acid sequence appeared in expanded clones of more than one subject, a finding that suggested private repertoires in all groups.

Time point: technical triplicate 2. Input material: PBMCs. This receptor was obtained from a man aged 55 to 69 with HTLV-1-associated myelopathy (HAM/TSP). The genes are TRBV27 and TRBJ2-3, with 7 nucleotides matching TRBD2. This CDR3 reads CASSLSGRARDTQYF. The CDR3 nucleotides are TGTGCCAGCAGTTTAAGTGGGAGGGCCAGGGATACGCAGTATTTT.